These 26 T cell receptor beta chains originate from one sample sequenced in a study of T-cell memory formation after mild COVID-19. MiXCR was run by TCRdb on the 5' RACE reads, yielding one entry per CDR3 protein. Here the sample spans more than 75,000 distinct CDR3 sequences, roughly 13% being singletons. Specimen: PBMCs or a T cell subset sorted from them (not recorded which). The origin of the receptors is an adult woman who had mild COVID-19 (a few samples of this study predate the infection). Cell type and time point are not known.

Here the CDR3 DNA reads TGTGCCAGCAGCCTCTGGGGCAGGCCCTACGAGCAGTACTTC. Translated: CASSLWGRPYEQYF. The rearrangement joins TRBV27 to TRBJ2-7, with TRBD1 as a possible D gene (5 bases). CDR3 length: 14 residues. Per germline, CDR1 MNHEY and CDR2 SMNVEV (reference sequence). The V end lost 6 bases, the J end lost 2 bases, and 14 bases lay between the germline ends.

This chain links TRBV12-3 or TRBV12-4 with TRBJ2-3, with 9 bases that match TRBD2. The CDR3 loop spans 19 amino acids. V lost 7 bases to trimming and J lost 6 bases; unmatched junction nucleotides: 23. CDR3 in amino acids: CASNPRASGGPGGFDTQYF. CDR3 sequence (DNA): TGTGCCAGCAACCCCCGGGCCAGCGGGGGGCCGGGCGGTTTCGATACGCAGTATTTT.

This clonotype has a handful of counts. The chain links TRBV9 to TRBJ2-3; 11 bases are shared with TRBD2. Trimming removed 1 base from V and 3 bases from J; junction bases left unmatched: 1. There are 15 residues in the CDR3. Germline V gives CDR1 SGDLS, CDR2 YYNGEE. Here the CDR3 DNA reads TGTGCCAGCAGCGTATCTAGCGGGGGGACAGATACGCAGTATTTT. As protein: CASSVSSGGTDTQYF. Supplemented by reference TRBV9 and TRBJ2-3, the full variable domain reads DSGVTQTPKHLITATGQRVTLRCSPRSGDLSVYWYQQSLDQGLQFLIQYYNGEERAKGNILERFSAQQFPDLHSELNLSSLELGDSALYFCASSVSSGGTDTQYFGPGTRLTVL.

The rearrangement joins TRBV7-9 to TRBJ2-2; no clear D. Germline V gene data show CDR1 as SEHNR and CDR2 as FQNEAQ (reference sequence). This CDR3 has 13 residues. The germline V and J ends were trimmed by 5 bases and 1 base, with 5 bases remaining between them. The CDR3 is CASSGVNTGELFF. DNA for the CDR3: TGTGCCAGCAGCGGGGTGAACACCGGGGAGCTGTTTTTT.

CDR3 region: CATSDSGGGPEAFF. CDR3 DNA: TGTGCCACCAGTGATTCAGGGGGGGGCCCTGAAGCTTTCTTT. V gene TRBV24-1 combines with J gene TRBJ1-1; 7 bases are a match to TRBD1. CDR1 is KGHDR, CDR2 SFDVKD, per germline. The CDR3 contains 14 residues. V lost 2 bases and J lost 6; bases outside the gene matches: 5.

This clonotype was detected a few times. The chain is built from TRBV4-1 and TRBJ2-1, with a possible D match to TRBD1 (5 bases). Trimming stripped 4 bases from V and 10 bases from J, with 14 bases between. The V gene's germline CDR1 is MGHRA and CDR2 YSYEKL. This CDR3 comprises 13 residues. The CDR3 loop reads CASSPRVGPEQFF. The DNA of the CDR3 is TGCGCCAGCAGCCCCCGCGTGGGGCCAGAGCAGTTCTTC.

The gene calls are TRBV24-1 and TRBJ2-3; 7 bases fit TRBD1. The ends lost 9 bases at V and 0 bases at J; junction bases unmatched: 5. Looked up from germline, CDR1 is KGHDR and CDR2 is SFDVKD. The CDR3 runs 14 residues. The CDR3 DNA reads TGTGCCACCCGAGGGACAGACAGCACAGATACGCAGTATTTT. Protein sequence: CATRGTDSTDTQYF.

The chain combines TRBV14 with TRBJ2-3; 9 bases are shared with TRBD1. The V and J ends lost 5 bases and 8 bases, in that order; junction bases with no gene match: 14. Germline CDR1 SGHDN, CDR2 FVKESK. CDR3 length: 16 amino acids. The CDR3 DNA sequence: TGTGCCAGCAGCGCCGACGGACAGGGGCCCTGGGTTACGCAGTATTTT. It encodes CASSADGQGPWVTQYF.

The rearrangement links TRBV18 to TRBJ2-7, with D perhaps given as TRBD1 or TRBD2 (5 bases each). CDR3 length: 14 amino acids. The germline CDR1 and CDR2 sequences are KGHSH and LQKENI. Trimming removed 1 base at V and 2 bases at J, with 9 bases between. CDR3 sequence (DNA): TGTGCCAGCTCACCACAGTGGGACCCCTACGAGCAGTACTTC. It is translated as CASSPQWDPYEQYF. Full variable domain (outside the CDR3, taken from reference TRBV18 and TRBJ2-7): NAGVMQNPRHLVRRRGQEARLRCSPMKGHSHVYWYRQLPEEGLKFMVYLQKENIIDESGMPKERFSAEFPKEGPSILRIQQVVRGDSAAYFCASSPQWDPYEQYFGPGTRLTVT.

This clonotype was detected a few times. V gene TRBV20-1 combines with J gene TRBJ2-7; TRBD1 aligns across 7 bases. V was clipped by 2 bases and J by 3 bases; unmatched bases: 13. Looked up from germline, CDR1 is DFQATT and CDR2 is SNEGSKA (reference sequence). CDR3 length equals 16 residues. The CDR3 DNA is TGCAGTGCTAGACTACGGGACAGAGAAACTCTCTACGAGCAGTACTTC. Residues: CSARLRDRETLYEQYF.

This clonotype was seen at least ten times. The V and J genes are TRBV20-1 and TRBJ1-2; 7 bases map to TRBD1. Germline CDR1 is DFQATT and CDR2 is SNEGSKA (reference sequence). V gave up 0 bases and J gave up 4 bases; unmatched junction bases: 8. This CDR3 spans 15 amino acids. As DNA, the CDR3 is TGCAGTGCTAGAGATCTGCAGGGGGGATTCTATGGCTACACCTTC. Its protein is CSARDLQGGFYGYTF.

There are a few counts of this clonotype. V is TRBV9 and J is TRBJ1-1; weak D call: TRBD1 (6 bases). The CDR3 runs to 15 residues. The germline CDR1 and CDR2 sequences are SGDLS and YYNGEE. V was trimmed by 4 bases and J by 1 base, leaving 14 bases between them. This chain's CDR3 is CASSSPGGGNTEAFF. CDR3 nucleotide sequence: TGTGCCAGCAGCTCCCCCGGGGGCGGGAACACTGAAGCTTTCTTT.

This clonotype has a handful of counts. The chain recombines TRBV5-1 with TRBJ2-7; D is unclear. CDR3 size: 14 residues. V shed 0 bases and J shed 1 base, with 8 bases lying between them. The germline V gene has CDR1 SGHRS and CDR2 YFSETQ. The CDR3, as DNA: TGCGCCAGCAGCTTGGTGGCCAGGTCCTACGAGCAGTACTTC. Amino acids: CASSLVARSYEQYF.

This clonotype was observed many times. The chain recombines TRBV7-6 with TRBJ2-1; 11 nucleotides line up with TRBD2. Germline V gives CDR1 SGHVS, CDR2 FNYEAQ. Trimming removed 8 bases from V and 7 bases from J; junction bases left unmatched: 4. The CDR3 has 13 residues. The CDR3 protein is CASGTSGVNEQFF. The CDR3 DNA reads TGTGCCAGCGGGACTAGCGGCGTTAATGAGCAGTTCTTC.

The rearrangement links TRBV7-2 to TRBJ1-1; D gene ambiguous. The V and J ends lost 0 bases and 0 bases respectively, with 14 bases between them. Germline V CDR1 and CDR2: SGHTA, FQGNSA. The CDR3 loop spans 17 amino acids. The CDR3 protein is CASSLAVADGMNTEAFF. The CDR3 DNA follows: TGTGCCAGCAGCTTAGCCGTGGCCGACGGCATGAACACTGAAGCTTTCTTT.

This clonotype was counted only a few times. The genes are TRBV29-1 and TRBJ2-1, with 8 bases aligning to TRBD1. With 7 bases clipped from V and 0 bases from J, the junction kept 5 bases outside the gene matches. CDR1 is SQVTM, CDR2 ANQGSEA, per germline. CDR3 length equals 14 residues. In nucleotides, the CDR3 is TGCAGCGCGGTGACAGGGGTCTCCTACAATGAGCAGTTCTTC. Its translation: CSAVTGVSYNEQFF.

The chain combines TRBV5-1 with TRBJ2-1; the D gene is possibly TRBD2 (6 bases). V lost 4 bases and J lost 10, with 9 bases in between. The germline V gene encodes CDR1 SGHRS and CDR2 YFSETQ. The CDR3 is 11 amino acids. The CDR3 nucleotides are TGCGCCAGCAGCCGGGGGACCGAGCAGTTCTTC. This encodes CASSRGTEQFF.

The V call is TRBV20-1, the J call TRBJ1-1; TRBD1 agrees at 9 bases. V lost 3 bases, J lost 1 base, and 3 bases stayed unmatched. Germline loops: CDR1 DFQATT, CDR2 SNEGSKA (reference sequence). The CDR3 extends over 14 amino acids. This CDR3 reads CSARGTGRNTEAFF. The CDR3 DNA is TGCAGTGCTAGGGGGACAGGGCGGAACACTGAAGCTTTCTTT.

The chain has TRBV27 and TRBJ2-7, with D tentatively TRBD1 (8 bases). Per germline, CDR1 MNHEY and CDR2 SMNVEV (reference sequence). The V end was cut by 3 bases, the J end by 6 bases, with 30 bases between. This CDR3 comprises 19 residues. The CDR3 here is CASSFSGQGQLAAPVEQYF. For the CDR3, the DNA is TGTGCCAGCAGTTTCTCCGGACAGGGCCAGCTAGCGGCCCCTGTCGAGCAGTACTTC.

This clonotype was picked up a small number of times. The chain combines TRBV4-1 with TRBJ2-3, with 7 bases aligning to TRBD2. V shed 2 bases, J shed 0 bases, and the junction held 8 bases outside the gene matches. Germline V gives CDR1 MGHRA, CDR2 YSYEKL. The CDR3 spans 17 residues. The CDR3 is CASSQLTSVPSTDTQYF. Here the CDR3 DNA reads TGCGCCAGCAGCCAACTAACTAGCGTGCCTAGCACAGATACGCAGTATTTT.

This chain links TRBV6-1 with TRBJ2-3; perhaps D is TRBD1 or TRBD2 (5 bases each). Germline lookup yields CDR1 MNHNS and CDR2 SASEGT. V lost 2 bases to trimming and J lost 2 bases, with 35 bases between them. This CDR3 region has 23 residues. CDR3 in amino acids: CASSESVAGFPRGPGRHTDTQYF. The CDR3 DNA is TGTGCCAGCAGTGAATCCGTAGCTGGATTCCCGAGGGGCCCCGGACGCCACACAGATACGCAGTATTTT.

V and J are TRBV27 and TRBJ2-1; D unclear. Germline CDR1 MNHEY, CDR2 SMNVEV (reference sequence). V gave up 3 bases and J gave up 5 bases, with 2 bases separating them. This CDR3 is built from 11 residues. Here the CDR3 reads CASSFHNEQFF. CDR3 bases: TGTGCCAGCAGTTTTCACAATGAGCAGTTCTTC.

The chain is built from TRBV15 and TRBJ2-3; 8 nucleotides line up with TRBD2. Germline V gene sequence: CDR1 LNHNV, CDR2 YYDKDF (reference sequence). The CDR3 is 16 amino acids. V lost 2 bases and J lost 0; bases outside the gene matches: 4. CDR3 DNA: TGTGCCACCAGCAGACCGATAGCGGGAAGCACAGATACGCAGTATTTT. It specifies CATSRPIAGSTDTQYF.

This sequence joins TRBV3-1 and TRBJ2-3; TRBD1 aligns across 7 bases. The junction had 17 bases not matched to a gene; V was cut back by 1 base and J by 4 bases. Per the germline V gene, CDR1 is LGHDT and CDR2 is YNNKEL (reference sequence). CDR3 length equals 19 residues. CDR3 in amino acids: CASSQVGGFEGARADTQYF. The CDR3 DNA reads as TGTGCCAGCAGCCAAGTAGGGGGTTTCGAGGGGGCCAGGGCAGATACGCAGTATTTT.

The rearrangement joins TRBV18 to TRBJ2-4; 7 nucleotides align to TRBD1. Trimming cost V 1 base and J 0 bases; bases outside gene matches: 12. This CDR3 is built from 19 residues. Looked up from germline, CDR1 is KGHSH and CDR2 is LQKENI. The CDR3 sequence: CASSPQRTGPLLAKNIQYF. As DNA, the CDR3 is TGTGCCAGCTCACCACAACGGACAGGCCCCTTATTAGCCAAAAACATTCAGTACTTC.

V and J are TRBV5-1 and TRBJ2-7; 10 bases match TRBD1. There are 17 residues in the CDR3. Per germline, CDR1 SGHRS and CDR2 YFSETQ. J lost 4 bases, V lost 0 bases, and 10 bases had no gene match. This CDR3 reads CASSLAALTGGRYEQYF. CDR3 in DNA: TGCGCCAGCAGCTTGGCCGCCCTGACAGGGGGCAGGTACGAGCAGTACTTC.